The 15 T cell receptor beta chains presented below share a single source sample, sequenced in a study of cytomegalovirus exposure and HLA in healthy donors (dated 2017 in TCRdb). The library came from the immunoSEQ multiplex PCR assay. A mixture of 60 forward primers for TCR Vbeta segments and 13 reverse primers for TCR Jbeta segments was used in the multiplex PCR. TCRdb mirrors the immuneACCESS table, restricted to in-frame sequences. Some clones are absent from its copies; in checked studies, under half trace to an unresolved V gene, and the reason for the others is unknown. The sample's table lists a count of 95,000 to 150,000 clones. About 0.93% of the sample comes from the top ten. The sample taken for sequencing was PBMCs. The receptors derive from a man aged 18-30 years in good health and CMV-seronegative.

The chain combines TRBV5-1 with TRBJ2-7; the D gene is possibly TRBD2 (5 bases). The germline V and J ends were trimmed by 4 bases and 2 bases, with 16 bases remaining between them. There are 15 residues in the CDR3. CDR1 is SGHRS, CDR2 YFSETQ, per germline. CDR3 sequence (DNA): TGCGCCAGCAGCCCGGACTCTGGTTGGGCCTACGAGCAGTACTTC. It yields the protein CASSPDSGWAYEQYF.

This chain connects TRBV27 to TRBJ2-2; a weak D match, TRBD2 (5 bases). CDR3 length: 15 amino acids. V was cut by 1 base and J by 7 bases, with 13 bases left in between. Per the germline V gene, CDR1 is MNHEY and CDR2 is SMNVEV (reference sequence). The CDR3 loop is CASSLFKGAVGELFF. The DNA for the CDR3 is TGTGCCAGCAGTTTATTTAAGGGAGCGGTCGGGGAGCTGTTTTTT.

This chain joins TRBV6-5 and TRBJ2-1, with TRBD2 matching over 10 bases. The CDR3 spans 15 residues. The germline V gene has CDR1 MNHEY and CDR2 SVGAGI. The ends lost 6 bases at V and 7 bases at J; junction bases unmatched: 9. The CDR3 DNA is TGTGCCAGCAGGCTAGCGGGAGTGCCTGGGAATGAGCAGTTCTTC. This codes for CASRLAGVPGNEQFF.

Of note for this clone: Other DNA sequences in the same sample also yield this CDR3. The J gene is TRBJ2-7, the V gene TRBV5-1; maybe TRBD1 (6 bases). Germline loops: CDR1 SGHRS, CDR2 YFSETQ. This CDR3 comprises 13 residues. V gave up 1 base and J gave up 2 bases, with 7 bases separating them. The CDR3 sequence is CASSLTGTYEQYF. DNA for the CDR3: TGCGCCAGCAGCTTGACAGGGACCTACGAGCAGTACTTC.

Worth noting for this clone: In the same sample, other DNA sequences code for this CDR3. The rearrangement joins TRBV5-1 to TRBJ2-7; D ambiguous. The CDR3 length is 13 residues. With 0 bases removed from V and 1 base from J, the gap between germline ends came to 5 bases. The germline V gene encodes CDR1 SGHRS and CDR2 YFSETQ. The CDR3, as DNA: TGCGCCAGCAGCTTGGCGGTTTCCTACGAGCAGTACTTC. Translating it yields CASSLAVSYEQYF.

The chain employs TRBV4-1 and TRBJ2-5; D remains ambiguous. The V gene's germline CDR1 is MGHRA and CDR2 YSYEKL. V was pared by 1 base and J by 4 bases, with 10 bases between. This CDR3 has 14 residues. The CDR3 is CASSQVRSSETQYF. DNA of the CDR3: TGCGCCAGCAGCCAAGTCCGTAGTTCAGAGACCCAGTACTTC.

The chain recombines TRBV9 with TRBJ2-7; TRBD1 matches at 7 bases. The CDR3 is 13 amino acids. Germline CDR1 and CDR2: SGDLS and YYNGEE. Trimming removed 4 bases from V and 7 bases from J; junction bases left unmatched: 8. The CDR3 reads CASSPRTGQEQYF. The CDR3, as DNA: TGTGCCAGCAGCCCTCGGACAGGCCAGGAGCAGTACTTC.

The chain employs TRBV2 and TRBJ2-1; 9 nucleotides line up with TRBD1. The CDR3 has 16 amino acids. CDR1 is SNHLY, CDR2 FYNNEI, per germline. V lost 5 bases to trimming and J lost 0 bases; unmatched junction nucleotides: 5. The CDR3 reads CASSPGTGNSYNEQFF. DNA for the CDR3: TGTGCCAGCAGTCCCGGGACAGGGAACTCCTACAATGAGCAGTTCTTC.

V gene TRBV5-6 combines with J gene TRBJ2-7, with D perhaps matching TRBD2 (7 bases). This CDR3 spans 14 amino acids. Germline assignment: CDR1 SGHDT and CDR2 YYEEEE. Trimming took off 6 bases at V and 5 bases at J, with 18 bases between the two ends. This CDR3 reads CASNPGGGRHEQYF. Written as DNA, the CDR3 is TGTGCCAGCAACCCTGGGGGGGGCCGGCACGAGCAGTACTTC.

The V and J genes are TRBV5-1 and TRBJ1-2; a weak D match, TRBD1 (6 bases). Trimming pared 5 bases from V and 6 bases from J, leaving 14 bases between. The germline gives CDR1 SGHRS, CDR2 YFSETQ. The CDR3 covers 13 residues. The CDR3 reads CASSFDRFDGYTF. The CDR3, as DNA: TGCGCCAGCAGTTTCGACAGGTTCGATGGCTACACCTTC.

Here the CDR3 DNA reads TGTGCCAGCTCACCGTACAGAGATACGCAGTATTTT. Translating it yields CASSPYRDTQYF. This chain joins TRBV18 and TRBJ2-3; D not certain. Germline V gives CDR1 KGHSH, CDR2 LQKENI. V lost 3 bases and J lost 5, with 6 bases in between. The CDR3 is made up of 12 amino acids.

The chain employs TRBV6-5 and TRBJ2-7, with D tentatively TRBD2 (5 bases). V lost 0 bases to trimming and J lost 2 bases, with 14 bases between them. Germline V CDR1 and CDR2: MNHEY, SVGAGI. The CDR3 extends over 16 amino acids. The CDR3 sequence is CASSYSMFGDAYEQYF. The CDR3 nucleotides read TGTGCCAGCAGTTACTCGATGTTCGGGGATGCCTACGAGCAGTACTTC.

This chain connects TRBV7-8 to TRBJ2-1; D call uncertain. Germline assignment: CDR1 SGHVS and CDR2 FQNEAQ. This CDR3 comprises 16 residues. Trimming cost V 0 bases and J 8 bases, with 17 bases left between them. Here the CDR3 reads CASSLARGISDYEQFF. In nucleotides, the CDR3 is TGTGCCAGCAGCTTAGCGAGAGGCATAAGTGACTATGAGCAGTTCTTC.

CDR3 residues: CASHPGGAGLRVAFF. The CDR3 nucleotides read TGTGCCAGTCACCCGGGGGGCGCAGGGTTACGGGTAGCTTTCTTT. The chain employs TRBV19 and TRBJ1-1; TRBD1 might be the D (6 bases). The ends were cut back, 8 bases at V and 10 bases at J, with 26 bases in the middle. CDR1 is LNHDA and CDR2 is SQIVND in the germline V gene (reference sequence). The CDR3 has 15 residues.

The chain combines TRBV6-1 with TRBJ2-7, with D possibly being TRBD1 (6 bases). The CDR3 length is 16 residues. Germline values: CDR1 MNHNS, CDR2 SASEGT. V shed 0 bases and J shed 1 base, with 13 bases lying between them. The DNA for the CDR3 is TGTGCCAGCAGTGAAGCGACAGGCCTGCCATCCTACGAGCAGTACTTC. Protein: CASSEATGLPSYEQYF.